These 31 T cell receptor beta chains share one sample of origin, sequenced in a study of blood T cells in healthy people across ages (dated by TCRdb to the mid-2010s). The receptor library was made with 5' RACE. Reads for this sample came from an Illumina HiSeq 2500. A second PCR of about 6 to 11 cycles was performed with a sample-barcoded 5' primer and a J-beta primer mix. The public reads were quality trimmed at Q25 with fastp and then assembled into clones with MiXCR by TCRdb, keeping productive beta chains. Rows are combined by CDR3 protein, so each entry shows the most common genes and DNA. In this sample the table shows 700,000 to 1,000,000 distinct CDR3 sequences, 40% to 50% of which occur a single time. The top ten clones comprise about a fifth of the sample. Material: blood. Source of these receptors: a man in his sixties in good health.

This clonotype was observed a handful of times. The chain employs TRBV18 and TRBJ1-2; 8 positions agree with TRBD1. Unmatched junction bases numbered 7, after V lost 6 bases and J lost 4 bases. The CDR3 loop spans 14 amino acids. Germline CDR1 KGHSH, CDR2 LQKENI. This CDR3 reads CASSLDRGGYGYTF. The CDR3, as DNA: TGTGCCAGCTCCCTCGACAGGGGCGGCTATGGCTACACCTTC.

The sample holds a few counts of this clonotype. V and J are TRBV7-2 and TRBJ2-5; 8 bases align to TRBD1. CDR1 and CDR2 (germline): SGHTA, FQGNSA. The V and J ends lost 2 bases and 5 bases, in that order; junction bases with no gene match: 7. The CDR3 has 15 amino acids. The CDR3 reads CASSLPGTGGETQYF. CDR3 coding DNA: TGTGCCAGCAGCTTACCAGGGACAGGCGGGGAGACCCAGTACTTC.

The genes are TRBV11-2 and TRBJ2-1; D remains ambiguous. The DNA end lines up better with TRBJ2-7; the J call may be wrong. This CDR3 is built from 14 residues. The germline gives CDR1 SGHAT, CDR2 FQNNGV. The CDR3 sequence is CASSLESSYNEQYF. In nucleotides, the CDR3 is TGTGCCAGCAGCTTAGAGAGCTCCTACAATGAGCAGTACTTC.

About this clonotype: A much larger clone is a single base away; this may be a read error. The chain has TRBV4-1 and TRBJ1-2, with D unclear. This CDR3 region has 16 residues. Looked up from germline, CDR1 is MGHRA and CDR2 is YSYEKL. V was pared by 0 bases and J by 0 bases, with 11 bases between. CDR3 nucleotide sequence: TGCGCCAGCAGCCAAGATCGTTTGGAGCCTAACTATGGCTACACCTTC. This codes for CASSQDRLEPNYGYTF.

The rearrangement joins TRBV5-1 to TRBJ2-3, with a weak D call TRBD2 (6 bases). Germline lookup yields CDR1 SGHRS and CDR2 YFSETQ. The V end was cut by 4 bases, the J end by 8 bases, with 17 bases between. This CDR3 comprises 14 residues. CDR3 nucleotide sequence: TGCGCCAGCAGCCCGGGGGTAGAGAGGGGTACGCAGTATTTT. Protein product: CASSPGVERGTQYF.

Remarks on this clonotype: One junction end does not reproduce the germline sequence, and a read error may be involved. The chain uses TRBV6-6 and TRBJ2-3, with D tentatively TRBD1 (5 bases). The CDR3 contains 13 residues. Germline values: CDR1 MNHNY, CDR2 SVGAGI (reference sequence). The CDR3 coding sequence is TGTGCCAGCAGGGGTCAGGGAACAGGTACGCAGTATTTT. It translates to CASRGQGTGTQYF.

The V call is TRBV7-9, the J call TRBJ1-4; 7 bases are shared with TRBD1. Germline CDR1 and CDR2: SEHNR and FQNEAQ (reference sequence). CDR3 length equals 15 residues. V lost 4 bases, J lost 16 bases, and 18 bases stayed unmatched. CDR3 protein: CASSSQTGTNEKRFF. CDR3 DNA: TGTGCCAGCAGCTCCCAGACAGGGACTAATGAAAAGCGGTTTTTT.

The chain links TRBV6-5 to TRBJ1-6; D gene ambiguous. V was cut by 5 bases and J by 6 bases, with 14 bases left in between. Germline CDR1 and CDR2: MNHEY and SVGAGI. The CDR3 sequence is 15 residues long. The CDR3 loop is CASSPQRRLNSPLHF. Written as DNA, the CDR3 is TGTGCCAGCAGTCCACAGAGGAGACTTAATTCACCCCTCCACTTT.

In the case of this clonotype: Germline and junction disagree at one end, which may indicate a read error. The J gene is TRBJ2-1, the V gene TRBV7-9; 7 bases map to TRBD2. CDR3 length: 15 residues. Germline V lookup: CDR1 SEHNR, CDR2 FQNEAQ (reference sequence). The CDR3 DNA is TGTGCCAGCAGCTTACCCCTAGCGGAGCCTAATGGGCAGTTCTTC. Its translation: CASSLPLAEPNGQFF.

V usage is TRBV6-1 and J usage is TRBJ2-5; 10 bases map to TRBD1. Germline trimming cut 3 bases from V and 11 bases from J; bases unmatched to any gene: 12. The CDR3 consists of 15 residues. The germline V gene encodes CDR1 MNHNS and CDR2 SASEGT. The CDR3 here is CASSEAGQGKNEQYF. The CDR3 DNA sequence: TGTGCCAGCAGTGAGGCGGGACAGGGGAAAAATGAGCAGTACTTC.

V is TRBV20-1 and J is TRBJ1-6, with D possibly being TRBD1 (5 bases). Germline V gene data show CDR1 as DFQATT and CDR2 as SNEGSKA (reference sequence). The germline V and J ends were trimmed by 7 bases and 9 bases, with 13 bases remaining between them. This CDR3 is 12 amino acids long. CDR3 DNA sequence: TGCAGTGTATTAGGGGTAACTTCACCCCTCCACTTT. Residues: CSVLGVTSPLHF.

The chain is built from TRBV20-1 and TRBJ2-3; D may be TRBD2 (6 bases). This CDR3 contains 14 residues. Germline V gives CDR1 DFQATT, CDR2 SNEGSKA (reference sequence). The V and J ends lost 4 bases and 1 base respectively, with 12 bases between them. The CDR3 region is CSAIAGRGTDTQYF. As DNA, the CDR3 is TGCAGTGCTATTGCGGGACGCGGCACAGATACGCAGTATTTT.

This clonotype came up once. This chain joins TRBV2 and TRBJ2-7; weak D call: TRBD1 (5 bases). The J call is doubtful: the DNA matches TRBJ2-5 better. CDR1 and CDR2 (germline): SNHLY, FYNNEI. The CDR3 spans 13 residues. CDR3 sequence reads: CASSQGHKETQYF. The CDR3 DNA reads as TGTGCCAGCAGTCAAGGACATAAAGAGACCCAGTACTTC.

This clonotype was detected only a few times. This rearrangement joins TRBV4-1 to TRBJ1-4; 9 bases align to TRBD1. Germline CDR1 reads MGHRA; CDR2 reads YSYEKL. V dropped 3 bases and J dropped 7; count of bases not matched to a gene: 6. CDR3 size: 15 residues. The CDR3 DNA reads TGCGCCAGCAGCCATCCGGGACAGGGAGGTGAAAAACTGTTTTTT. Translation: CASSHPGQGGEKLFF.

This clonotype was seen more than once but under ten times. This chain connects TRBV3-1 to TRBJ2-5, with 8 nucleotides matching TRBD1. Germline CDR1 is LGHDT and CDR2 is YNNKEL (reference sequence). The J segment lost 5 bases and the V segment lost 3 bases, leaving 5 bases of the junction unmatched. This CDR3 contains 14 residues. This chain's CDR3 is CASSQDRVWETQYF. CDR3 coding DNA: TGTGCCAGCAGCCAGGACAGGGTTTGGGAGACCCAGTACTTC.

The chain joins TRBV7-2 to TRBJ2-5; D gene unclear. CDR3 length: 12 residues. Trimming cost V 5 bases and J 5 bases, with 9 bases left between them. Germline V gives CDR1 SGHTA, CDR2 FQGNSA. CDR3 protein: CASSTNAETQYF. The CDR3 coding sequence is TGTGCCAGCAGCACCAACGCTGAGACCCAGTACTTC. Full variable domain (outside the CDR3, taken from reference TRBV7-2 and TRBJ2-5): GAGVSQSPSNKVTEKGKDVELRCDPISGHTALYWYRQSLGQGLEFLIYFQGNSAPDKSGLPSDRFSAERTGGSVSTLTIQRTQQEDSAVYLCASSTNAETQYFGPGTRLLVL.

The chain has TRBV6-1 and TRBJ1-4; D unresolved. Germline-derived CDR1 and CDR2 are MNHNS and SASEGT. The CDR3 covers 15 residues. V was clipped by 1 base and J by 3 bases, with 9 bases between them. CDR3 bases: TGTGCCAGCAGTGAAGGGCCGTCAGCTAATGAAAAACTGTTTTTT. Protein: CASSEGPSANEKLFF.

Here the CDR3 reads CAWTQFYNSPLHF. CDR3 bases: TGTGCCTGGACGCAGTTCTATAATTCACCCCTCCACTTT. V gene TRBV30 combines with J gene TRBJ1-6; D gene ambiguous. Germline V lookup: CDR1 GTSNPN, CDR2 SVGIG (reference sequence). The CDR3 contains 13 residues. V lost 4 bases and J 3 bases, leaving 7 bases between the germline ends.

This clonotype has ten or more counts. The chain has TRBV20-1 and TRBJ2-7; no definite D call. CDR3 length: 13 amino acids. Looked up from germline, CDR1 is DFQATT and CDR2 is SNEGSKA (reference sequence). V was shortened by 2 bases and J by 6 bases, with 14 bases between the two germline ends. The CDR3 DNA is TGCAGTGCTAGAATAACCGTAGCTGGCGAGCAGTACTTC. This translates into CSARITVAGEQYF.

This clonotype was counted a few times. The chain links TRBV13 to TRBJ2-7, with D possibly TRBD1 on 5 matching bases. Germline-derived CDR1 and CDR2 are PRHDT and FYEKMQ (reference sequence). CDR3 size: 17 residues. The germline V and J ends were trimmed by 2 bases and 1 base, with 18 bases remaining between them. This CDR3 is CASSLRRRTLDSYEQYF. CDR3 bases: TGTGCCAGCAGCTTACGGAGACGGACATTAGATTCCTACGAGCAGTACTTC.

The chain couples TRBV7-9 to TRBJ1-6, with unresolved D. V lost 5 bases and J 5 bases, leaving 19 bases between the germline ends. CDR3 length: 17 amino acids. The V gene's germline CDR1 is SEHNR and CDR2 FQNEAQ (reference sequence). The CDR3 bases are TGTGCCAGCAGCCCCGCATATGTCTCTTCTGATAATTCACCCCTCCACTTT. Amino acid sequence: CASSPAYVSSDNSPLHF.

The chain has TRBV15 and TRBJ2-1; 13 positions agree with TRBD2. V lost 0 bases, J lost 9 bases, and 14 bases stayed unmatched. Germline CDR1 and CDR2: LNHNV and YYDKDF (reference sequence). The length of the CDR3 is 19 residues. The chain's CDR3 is CATSRDRGTSGILVGEQFF. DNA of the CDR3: TGTGCCACCAGCAGAGATCGGGGGACTAGCGGGATTTTAGTGGGTGAGCAGTTCTTC.

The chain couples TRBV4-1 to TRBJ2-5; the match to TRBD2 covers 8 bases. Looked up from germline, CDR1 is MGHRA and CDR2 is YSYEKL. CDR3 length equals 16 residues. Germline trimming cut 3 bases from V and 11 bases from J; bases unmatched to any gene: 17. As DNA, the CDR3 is TGCGCCAGCAGCCAGGGCCTAGCGGGTCCTTACAATGAGCAGTACTTC. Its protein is CASSQGLAGPYNEQYF.

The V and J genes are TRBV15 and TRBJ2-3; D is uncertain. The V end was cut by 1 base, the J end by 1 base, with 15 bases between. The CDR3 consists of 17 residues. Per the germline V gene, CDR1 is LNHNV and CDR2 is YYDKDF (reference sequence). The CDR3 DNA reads TGTGCCACCAGCAGAGCGGTAGAAATCTTTGGCACAGATACGCAGTATTTT. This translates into CATSRAVEIFGTDTQYF. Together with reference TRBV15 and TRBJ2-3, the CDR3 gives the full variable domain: DAMVIQNPRYQVTQFGKPVTLSCSQTLNHNVMYWYQQKSSQAPKLLFHYYDKDFNNEADTPDNFQSRRPNTSFCFLDIRSPGLGDTAMYLCATSRAVEIFGTDTQYFGPGTRLTVL.

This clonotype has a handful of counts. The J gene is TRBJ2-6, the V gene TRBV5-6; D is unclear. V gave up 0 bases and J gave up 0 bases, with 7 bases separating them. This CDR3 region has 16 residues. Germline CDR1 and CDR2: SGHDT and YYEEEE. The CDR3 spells CASSLDGISGANVLTF. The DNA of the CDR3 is TGTGCCAGCAGCTTGGACGGAATCTCTGGGGCCAACGTCCTGACTTTC.

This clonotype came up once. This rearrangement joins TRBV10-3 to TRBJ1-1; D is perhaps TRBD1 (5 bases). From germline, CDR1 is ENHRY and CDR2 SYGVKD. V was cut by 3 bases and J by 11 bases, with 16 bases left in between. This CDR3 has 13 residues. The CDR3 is CAISDDPGTSAFF. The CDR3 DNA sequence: TGTGCCATCAGTGATGATCCCGGGACTTCTGCTTTCTTT.

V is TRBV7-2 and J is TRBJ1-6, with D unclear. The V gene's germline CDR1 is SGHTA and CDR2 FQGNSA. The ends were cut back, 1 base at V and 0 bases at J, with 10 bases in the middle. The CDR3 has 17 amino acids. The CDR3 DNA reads TGTGCCAGCAGCTTAGACGCGGGGAACTCCTATAATTCACCCCTCCACTTT. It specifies CASSLDAGNSYNSPLHF.

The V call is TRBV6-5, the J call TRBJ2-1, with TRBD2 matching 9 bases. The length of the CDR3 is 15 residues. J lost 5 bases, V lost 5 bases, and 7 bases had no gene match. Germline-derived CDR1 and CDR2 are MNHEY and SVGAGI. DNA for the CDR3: TGTGCCAGCAGTCTCGAGCGGGAGGCGAACAATGAGCAGTTCTTC. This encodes CASSLEREANNEQFF.

The CDR3, as DNA: TGTGCCAGCAGTCAGCGGGGGGGTCGGAGCACAGATACGCAGTATTTT. It translates to CASSQRGGRSTDTQYF. The genes are TRBV28 and TRBJ2-3; TRBD2 aligns across 10 bases. The trim removed 5 bases at V and 0 bases at J, leaving 5 bases unmatched. Germline V gene data show CDR1 as MDHEN and CDR2 as SYDVKM. This CDR3 has 16 residues.

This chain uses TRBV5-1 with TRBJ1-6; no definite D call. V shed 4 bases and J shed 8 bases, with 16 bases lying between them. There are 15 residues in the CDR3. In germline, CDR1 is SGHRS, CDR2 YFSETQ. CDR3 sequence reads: CASSPGAGADSPLHF. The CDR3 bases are TGCGCCAGCAGCCCGGGCGCAGGTGCTGATTCACCCCTCCACTTT.

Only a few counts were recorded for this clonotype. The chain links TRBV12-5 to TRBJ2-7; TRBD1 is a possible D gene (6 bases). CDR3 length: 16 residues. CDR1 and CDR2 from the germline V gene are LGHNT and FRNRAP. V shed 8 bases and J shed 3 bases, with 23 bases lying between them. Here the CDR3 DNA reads TGTGCTAGTCGGGACACCTCCTGGGCTCTAAACTACGAGCAGTACTTC. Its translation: CASRDTSWALNYEQYF.